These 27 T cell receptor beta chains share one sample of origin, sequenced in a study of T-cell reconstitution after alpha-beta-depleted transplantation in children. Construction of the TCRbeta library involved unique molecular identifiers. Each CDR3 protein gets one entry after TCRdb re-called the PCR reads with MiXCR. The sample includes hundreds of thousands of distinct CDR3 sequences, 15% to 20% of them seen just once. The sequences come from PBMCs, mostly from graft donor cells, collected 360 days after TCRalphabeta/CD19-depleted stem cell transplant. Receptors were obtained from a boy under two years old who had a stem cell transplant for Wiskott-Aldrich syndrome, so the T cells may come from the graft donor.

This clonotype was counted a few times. In DNA form, the CDR3 reads TGCGCCAGCAGCTTGTCGGAGTACAATGAGCAGTTCTTC. Translation: CASSLSEYNEQFF. The V gene is TRBV5-1, the J gene TRBJ2-1; the D is unclear. The V end lost 1 base, the J end lost 4 bases, and 6 bases lay between the germline ends. Germline V gene data show CDR1 as SGHRS and CDR2 as YFSETQ. CDR3 size: 13 residues. Variable domain in full (rest from reference TRBV5-1 and TRBJ2-1): KAGVTQTPRYLIKTRGQQVTLSCSPISGHRSVSWYQQTPGQGLQFLFEYFSETQRNKGNFPGRFSGRQFSNSRSEMNVSTLELGDSALYLCASSLSEYNEQFFGPGTRLTVL.

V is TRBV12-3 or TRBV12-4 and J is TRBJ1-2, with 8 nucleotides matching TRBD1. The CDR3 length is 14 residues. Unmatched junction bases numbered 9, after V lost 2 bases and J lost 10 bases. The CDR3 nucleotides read TGTGCCAGCAGTTTACGGGGACAGGCGGCCTACTACACCTTC. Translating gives CASSLRGQAAYYTF.

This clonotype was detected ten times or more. The CDR3 DNA reads TGTGCCAGCAGCTTACGACAGAACACTGAAGCTTTCTTT. This sequence encodes CASSLRQNTEAFF. J is TRBJ1-1 and V is TRBV12-3 or TRBV12-4; D not resolved. Trimming stripped 6 bases from V and 1 base from J, with 9 bases between. The CDR3 is 13 amino acids.

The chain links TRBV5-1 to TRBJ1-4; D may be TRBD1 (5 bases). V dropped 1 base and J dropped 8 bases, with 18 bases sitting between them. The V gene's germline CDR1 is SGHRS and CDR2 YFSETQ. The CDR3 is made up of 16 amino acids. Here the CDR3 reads CASSLTGTGKKEKLFF. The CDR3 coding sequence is TGCGCCAGCAGCTTGACCGGGACTGGGAAGAAGGAAAAACTGTTTTTT.

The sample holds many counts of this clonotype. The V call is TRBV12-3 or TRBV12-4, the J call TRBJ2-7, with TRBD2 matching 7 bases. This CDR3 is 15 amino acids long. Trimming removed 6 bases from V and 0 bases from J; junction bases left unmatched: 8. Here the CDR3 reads CASSPLADFSYEQYF. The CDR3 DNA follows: TGTGCCAGCAGCCCGCTAGCGGATTTCTCCTACGAGCAGTACTTC.

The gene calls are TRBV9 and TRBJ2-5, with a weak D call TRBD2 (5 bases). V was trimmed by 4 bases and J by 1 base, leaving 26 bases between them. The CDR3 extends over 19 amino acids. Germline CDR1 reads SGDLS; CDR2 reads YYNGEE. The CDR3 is CASSPHGRVGAPPQETQYF. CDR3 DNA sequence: TGTGCCAGCAGCCCCCATGGACGGGTGGGAGCGCCCCCCCAAGAGACCCAGTACTTC. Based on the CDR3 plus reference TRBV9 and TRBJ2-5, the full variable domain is DSGVTQTPKHLITATGQRVTLRCSPRSGDLSVYWYQQSLDQGLQFLIQYYNGEERAKGNILERFSAQQFPDLHSELNLSSLELGDSALYFCASSPHGRVGAPPQETQYFGPGTRLLVL.

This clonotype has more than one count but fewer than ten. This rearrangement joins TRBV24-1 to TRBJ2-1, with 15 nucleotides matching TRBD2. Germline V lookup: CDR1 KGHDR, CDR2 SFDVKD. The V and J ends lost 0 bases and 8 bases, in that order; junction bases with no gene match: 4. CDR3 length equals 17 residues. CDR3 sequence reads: CATSDLIGTSGRHEQFF. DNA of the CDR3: TGTGCCACCAGTGATTTGATAGGGACTAGCGGGAGGCATGAGCAGTTCTTC.

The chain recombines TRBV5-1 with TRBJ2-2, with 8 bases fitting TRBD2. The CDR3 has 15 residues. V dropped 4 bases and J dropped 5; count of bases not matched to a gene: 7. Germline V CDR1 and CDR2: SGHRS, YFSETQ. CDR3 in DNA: TGCGCCAGCAGCCCCGGGGGGGACCGAACCGGGGAGCTGTTTTTT. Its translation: CASSPGGDRTGELFF.

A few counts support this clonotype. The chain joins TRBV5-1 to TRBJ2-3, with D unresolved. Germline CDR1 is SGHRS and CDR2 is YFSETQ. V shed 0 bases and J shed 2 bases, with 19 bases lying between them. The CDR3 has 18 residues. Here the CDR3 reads CASSLVLRTRSFTDTQYF. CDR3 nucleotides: TGCGCCAGCAGCTTGGTTCTCAGAACCAGATCCTTCACAGATACGCAGTATTTT.

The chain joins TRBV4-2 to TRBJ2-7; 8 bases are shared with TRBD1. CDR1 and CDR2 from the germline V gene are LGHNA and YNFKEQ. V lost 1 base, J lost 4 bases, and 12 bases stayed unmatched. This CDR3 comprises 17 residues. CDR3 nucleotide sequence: TGTGCCAGCAGCCAAGCACCCATCACCGGGACAGGATACGAGCAGTACTTC. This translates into CASSQAPITGTGYEQYF.

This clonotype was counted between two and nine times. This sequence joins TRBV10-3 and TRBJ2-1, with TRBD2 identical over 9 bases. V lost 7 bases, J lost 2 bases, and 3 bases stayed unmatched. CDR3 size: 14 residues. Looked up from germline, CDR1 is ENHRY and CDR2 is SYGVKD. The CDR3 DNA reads TGTGCCATCAAGACTAGCGGAGCCTACAATGAGCAGTTCTTC. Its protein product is CAIKTSGAYNEQFF.

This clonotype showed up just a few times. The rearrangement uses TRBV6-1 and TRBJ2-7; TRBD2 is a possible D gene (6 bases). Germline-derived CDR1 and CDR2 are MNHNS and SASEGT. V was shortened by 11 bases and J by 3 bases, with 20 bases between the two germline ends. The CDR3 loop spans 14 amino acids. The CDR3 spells CAAAGRKAGYEQYF. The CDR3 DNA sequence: TGTGCCGCCGCAGGCAGGAAAGCGGGCTACGAGCAGTACTTC.

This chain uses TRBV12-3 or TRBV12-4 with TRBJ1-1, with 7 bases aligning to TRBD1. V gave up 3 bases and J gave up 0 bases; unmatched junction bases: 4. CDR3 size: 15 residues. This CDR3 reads CASSLGDSLNTEAFF. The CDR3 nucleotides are TGTGCCAGCAGTTTGGGGGACAGCCTGAACACTGAAGCTTTCTTT.

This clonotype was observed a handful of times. The CDR3 DNA reads TGTGCCAGCAGCTTAGACGTTAGCTCTGGAAACACCATATATTTT. Residues: CASSLDVSSGNTIYF. J is TRBJ1-3 and V is TRBV7-6; D gene ambiguous. V lost 1 base, J lost 0 bases, and 7 bases lay in between. The length of the CDR3 is 15 residues. Germline CDR1 and CDR2: SGHVS and FNYEAQ.

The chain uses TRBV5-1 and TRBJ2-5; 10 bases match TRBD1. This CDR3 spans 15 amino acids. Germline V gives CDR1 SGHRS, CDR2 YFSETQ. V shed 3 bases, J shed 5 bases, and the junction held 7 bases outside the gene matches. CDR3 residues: CASSSGQGGSETQYF. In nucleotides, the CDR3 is TGCGCCAGCAGCTCCGGACAGGGGGGATCGGAGACCCAGTACTTC.

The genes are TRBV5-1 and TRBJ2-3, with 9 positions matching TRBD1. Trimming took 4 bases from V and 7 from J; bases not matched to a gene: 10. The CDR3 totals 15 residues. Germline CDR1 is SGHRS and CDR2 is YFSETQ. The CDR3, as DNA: TGCGCCAGCAGCCCGGGACAGGGAAGTCTGTATACGCAGTATTTT. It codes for CASSPGQGSLYTQYF. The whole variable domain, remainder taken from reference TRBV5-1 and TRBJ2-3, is KAGVTQTPRYLIKTRGQQVTLSCSPISGHRSVSWYQQTPGQGLQFLFEYFSETQRNKGNFPGRFSGRQFSNSRSEMNVSTLELGDSALYLCASSPGQGSLYTQYFGPGTRLTVL.

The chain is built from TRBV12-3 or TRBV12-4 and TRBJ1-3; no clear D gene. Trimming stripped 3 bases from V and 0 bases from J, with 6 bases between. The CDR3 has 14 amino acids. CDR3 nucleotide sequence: TGTGCCAGCAGTTTCCACCTCTCTGGAAACACCATATATTTT. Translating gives CASSFHLSGNTIYF.

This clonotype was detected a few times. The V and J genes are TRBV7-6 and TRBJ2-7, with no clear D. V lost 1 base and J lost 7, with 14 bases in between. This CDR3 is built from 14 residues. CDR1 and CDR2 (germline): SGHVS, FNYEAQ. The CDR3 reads CASSLEGARGEQYF. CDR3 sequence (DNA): TGTGCCAGCAGCTTAGAGGGCGCACGAGGAGAGCAGTACTTC.

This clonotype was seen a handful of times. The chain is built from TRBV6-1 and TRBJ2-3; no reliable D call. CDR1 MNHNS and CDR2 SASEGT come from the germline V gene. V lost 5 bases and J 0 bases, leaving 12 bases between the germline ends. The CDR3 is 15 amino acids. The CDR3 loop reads CASSLNGPSTDTQYF. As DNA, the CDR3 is TGTGCCAGCAGTCTGAATGGCCCTAGCACAGATACGCAGTATTTT.

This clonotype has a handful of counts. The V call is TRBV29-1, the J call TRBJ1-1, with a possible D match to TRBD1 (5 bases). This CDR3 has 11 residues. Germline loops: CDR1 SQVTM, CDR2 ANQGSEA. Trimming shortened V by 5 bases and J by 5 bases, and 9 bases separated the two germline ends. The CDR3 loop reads CSVSGRTEAFF. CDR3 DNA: TGCAGCGTTTCAGGGAGAACTGAAGCTTTCTTT.

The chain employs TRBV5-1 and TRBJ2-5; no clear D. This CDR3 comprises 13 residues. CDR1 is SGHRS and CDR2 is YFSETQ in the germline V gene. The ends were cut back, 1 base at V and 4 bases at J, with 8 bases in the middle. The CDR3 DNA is TGCGCCAGCAGCTTGCTTGGGGTAGAGACCCAGTACTTC. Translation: CASSLLGVETQYF.

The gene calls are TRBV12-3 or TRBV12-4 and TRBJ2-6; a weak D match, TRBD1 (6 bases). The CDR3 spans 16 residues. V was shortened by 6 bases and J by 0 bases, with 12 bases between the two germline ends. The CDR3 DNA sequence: TGTGCCAGCAGAATGGACAGCTTCTCTGGGGCCAACGTCCTGACTTTC. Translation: CASRMDSFSGANVLTF.

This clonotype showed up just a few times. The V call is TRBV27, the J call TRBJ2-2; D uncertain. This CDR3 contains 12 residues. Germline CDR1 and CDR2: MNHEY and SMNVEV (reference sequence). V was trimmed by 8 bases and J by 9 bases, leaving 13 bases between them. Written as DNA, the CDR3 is TGTGCCAGCGGCTGGGCGCCCAGGGAGCTGTTTTTT. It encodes CASGWAPRELFF.

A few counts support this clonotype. The CDR3 reads CASSLGGDVYGYTF. The CDR3 coding sequence is TGCGCCAGCAGCTTGGGCGGGGACGTATATGGCTACACCTTC. The rearrangement uses TRBV5-1 and TRBJ1-2, with D perhaps matching TRBD1 (5 bases). The CDR3 runs to 14 residues. Germline lookup yields CDR1 SGHRS and CDR2 YFSETQ. Trimming shortened V by 0 bases and J by 5 bases, and 11 bases separated the two germline ends.

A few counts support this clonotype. This CDR3 is CASSPNGPKETQYF. The CDR3 DNA reads as TGTGCCAGCAGCCCTAATGGGCCTAAAGAGACCCAGTACTTC. V gene TRBV7-2 combines with J gene TRBJ2-5; no reliable D call. The V and J ends lost 5 bases and 3 bases respectively, with 13 bases between them. Looked up from germline, CDR1 is SGHTA and CDR2 is FQGNSA. The CDR3 sequence is 14 residues long.

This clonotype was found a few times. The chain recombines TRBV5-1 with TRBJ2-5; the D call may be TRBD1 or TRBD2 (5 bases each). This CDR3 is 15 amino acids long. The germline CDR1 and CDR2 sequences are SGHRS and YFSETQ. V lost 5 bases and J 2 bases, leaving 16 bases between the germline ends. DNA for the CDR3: TGCGCCAGCAGGGGGGTTGGCAGCCTACAAGAGACCCAGTACTTC. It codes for CASRGVGSLQETQYF.

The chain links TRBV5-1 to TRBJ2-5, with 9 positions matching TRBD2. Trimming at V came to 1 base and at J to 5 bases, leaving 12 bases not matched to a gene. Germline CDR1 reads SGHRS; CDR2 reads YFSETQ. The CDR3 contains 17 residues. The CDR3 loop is CASSLYRGRASGETQYF. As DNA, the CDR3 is TGCGCCAGCAGCTTGTACCGCGGGAGGGCCTCCGGGGAGACCCAGTACTTC.